The rows below give T cell receptor beta chains drawn from one sample of a study of shared clonotypes between healthy human individuals. Generated by immunoSEQ multiplex PCR, the TCRdb table keeps only in-frame clones and is missing some. The profile shows over 2 million clones, approximately 90% of them singletons. Sequencing was performed on naive CD4+ T cells from PBMCs. All receptors come from a young man in good health. Some clones in this sample may be carry-over from other donors' samples. Each CDR3 is given without its conserved first and last residue. Clone sizes are given selectively: once, few, many, or a class where the clone is expanded.

size: once
J: TRBJ2-3
V: TRBV5-1
CDR3: ASSLDPALGTDTQY

size: .
J: TRBJ1-1
V: TRBV7-8
CDR3: ASSPRSHRAEAF

size: .
J: TRBJ2-1
V: TRBV11-3
CDR3: ASSIQGASYNEQF

size: .
J: TRBJ1-4
V: TRBV27
CDR3: ASSLGRGWGEKLF

size: .
J: TRBJ2-5
V: TRBV7-9
CDR3: ASSPAGIQETQY

size: .
J: TRBJ2-1
V: TRBV6-4
CDR3: ASSEQGAGNEQF

size: .
J: TRBJ2-3
V: TRBV7-2
CDR3: ASSDGTSGTDTQY

size: .
J: TRBJ2-5
V: TRBV7-8
CDR3: ASSLGGARQETQY

size: once
J: TRBJ2-1
V: TRBV20-1
CDR3: SALRAEQF

size: .
J: TRBJ1-4
V: TRBV28
CDR3: ASSQPGGAEEKLF

size: .
J: TRBJ2-5
V: TRBV5-1
CDR3: ASSLERTKETQY

size: few
J: TRBJ2-5
V: TRBV30
CDR3: AWCPSSETQY

size: .
J: TRBJ2-5
V: TRBV27
CDR3: ASSSGRNQETQY

size: .
J: TRBJ2-1
V: TRBV28
CDR3: ASSLKVNEQF

size: once
J: TRBJ2-3
V: TRBV7-9
CDR3: ASSLGDRGGTDTQY

size: .
J: TRBJ1-5
V: TRBV28
CDR3: ASSFTGTRNQPQH

size: .
J: TRBJ1-2
V: TRBV5-5
CDR3: ASSPRAENYGYT